The next 5 T cell receptor beta chains were all read from a single sample in a study of cytomegalovirus exposure and HLA in healthy donors. It was with 60 Vbeta and 13 Jbeta primers that the PCR ran. Libraries were prepared by immunoSEQ multiplex PCR; TCRdb keeps only in-frame clonotypes and omits some of them. In the table there are approximately 130,000 clones, over 65% of which are singletons. The sequenced sample was PBMCs. The source of these receptors is a woman in her thirties or forties in good health and CMV-seronegative.

The gene calls are TRBV28 and TRBJ2-7; 8 bases are a match to TRBD2. V trimming: 2 bases; J trimming: 4 bases; junction bases outside the gene matches: 4. This CDR3 spans 14 amino acids. Per the germline V gene, CDR1 is MDHEN and CDR2 is SYDVKM. CDR3 coding DNA: TGTGCCAGCAGTTTAAGCGGGAGTTGGTACGAGCAGTACTTC. Translating it yields CASSLSGSWYEQYF.

There are a few counts of this clone. This rearrangement joins TRBV7-2 to TRBJ2-5; 9 bases align to TRBD1. Germline assignment: CDR1 SGHTA and CDR2 FQGNSA. The V gene end was trimmed by 5 bases and the J gene end by 3 bases; junction bases not matched to a gene: 4. This CDR3 spans 14 amino acids. The CDR3 protein is CASSRGTGKETQYF. The DNA of the CDR3 is TGTGCCAGCAGCCGAGGGACAGGGAAAGAGACCCAGTACTTC. Filled out from reference TRBV7-2 and TRBJ2-5, the complete variable domain reads GAGVSQSPSNKVTEKGKDVELRCDPISGHTALYWYRQSLGQGLEFLIYFQGNSAPDKSGLPSDRFSAERTGGSVSTLTIQRTQQEDSAVYLCASSRGTGKETQYFGPGTRLLVL.

The V and J genes are TRBV28 and TRBJ2-7, with D hard to call. Between the trimmed V and J ends, which lost 2 bases and 0 bases, there was a span of 5 bases. The CDR3 is 13 amino acids. Germline values: CDR1 MDHEN, CDR2 SYDVKM. CDR3 sequence reads: CASSLVHSYEQYF. As DNA, the CDR3 is TGTGCCAGCAGTTTAGTACACTCCTACGAGCAGTACTTC.

The chain carries TRBV9 and TRBJ2-1, with 7 bases identical to TRBD2. Germline trimming cut 0 bases from V and 3 bases from J; bases unmatched to any gene: 3. The length of the CDR3 is 15 residues. From germline, CDR1 is SGDLS and CDR2 YYNGEE. DNA of the CDR3: TGTGCCAGCAGCGTAGGCGCGGGAGTCTACAATGAGCAGTTCTTC. This codes for CASSVGAGVYNEQFF.

J is TRBJ1-1 and V is TRBV28; 7 bases map to TRBD1. The CDR3 has 15 residues. Germline CDR1 reads MDHEN; CDR2 reads SYDVKM. J gave up 4 bases and V 6 bases, and 11 bases lay outside the gene matches. CDR3 DNA sequence: TGTGCCAGCAGACCACCCGGGACAGCTTTCACTGAAGCTTTCTTT. It encodes CASRPPGTAFTEAFF.